A selection of T cell receptor beta chains follows, all from one sample in a study of OX40 agonist ivuxolimab in advanced cancers. Assay used: immunoSEQ multiplex PCR; TCRdb lists only in-frame clones, some missing. Of 70,000 to 75,000 clones in the sample, 84% were seen once. The sequencing here drew on CD4+ or CD8+ T cells sorted from blood, taken in a trial of the OX40 agonist ivuxolimab. The receptors come from an adult with an advanced solid tumor such as melanoma, head and neck, liver or kidney cancer. Both conserved end residues are part of each CDR3. The D gene is left open where the match is weak. Size tells how often a clone was seen (once, few, many) or the class of an expanded clone, and some rows leave it out.

j_call	d_call	v_call	clone_size	cdr3_aa	cdr3_nt
TRBJ1-4	-	TRBV10-1	-	CASSESGGKLFF	TGCGCCAGCAGTGAGTCAGGGGGAAAACTGTTTTTT
TRBJ2-2	-	TRBV7-6	-	CASSLVRLGGELFF	TGTGCCAGCAGCTTAGTGCGGTTGGGCGGGGAGCTGTTTTTT
TRBJ1-5	-	TRBV19	-	CASTNRGGSTEFQPQHF	TGTGCCAGTACCAATCGTGGGGGCAGCACTGAATTTCAGCCCCAGCATTTT
TRBJ2-2	-	TRBV7-9	-	CASVGWGTNTGELFF	TGTGCCAGCGTGGGCTGGGGGACTAACACCGGGGAGCTGTTTTTT
TRBJ1-2	TRBD1	TRBV4-3	-	CASSHKTGDYGYTF	TGCGCCAGCAGCCATAAGACAGGGGACTATGGCTACACCTTC
TRBJ2-3	TRBD2	TRBV7-2	-	CASSWVLAGGAGTQYF	TGTGCCAGCAGCTGGGTTTTGGCGGGGGGGGCCGGTACGCAGTATTTT
TRBJ2-7	-	TRBV6-5	once	CASSYLDGAYEQYF	TGTGCCAGCAGTTACTTGGACGGAGCCTACGAGCAGTACTTC
TRBJ1-2	-	TRBV6-5	-	CASSYSKLRGYTF	TGTGCCAGCAGTTACTCGAAATTGCGTGGCTACACCTTC
TRBJ1-1	-	TRBV6-1	once	CASSFFGVENTEAFF	TGTGCCAGCAGCTTCTTTGGGGTAGAGAACACTGAAGCTTTCTTT
TRBJ1-1	-	TRBV7-2	-	CASSLIAGRLAFF	TGTGCCAGCAGCTTAATCGCCGGCCGGTTAGCTTTCTTT
TRBJ2-5	-	TRBV5-1	-	CASQEQGGETQYF	TGCGCCAGCCAGGAACAGGGCGGTGAGACCCAGTACTTC
TRBJ2-5	-	TRBV7-9	-	CASSNRLVETQYF	TGTGCCAGCAGTAACAGACTTGTAGAGACCCAGTACTTC
TRBJ1-2	-	TRBV6-1	-	CASSMGGVDYTF	TGTGCCAGCAGCATGGGTGGTGTTGACTACACCTTC
TRBJ1-5	-	TRBV7-2	-	CASSPLWVSNQPQHF	TGTGCCAGCAGCCCCTTGTGGGTCAGCAATCAGCCCCAGCATTTT
TRBJ1-1	-	TRBV7-9	-	CASSFQGSTEAFF	TGTGCCAGCAGCTTCCAGGGGAGCACTGAAGCTTTCTTT
TRBJ2-1	-	TRBV6-1	-	CASSAPGARSYEQFF	TGTGCCAGCAGTGCCCCGGGGGCGCGGTCGTATGAGCAGTTCTTC
TRBJ2-1	-	TRBV7-9	-	CASSLVGVSEQFF	TGTGCCAGCAGCTTAGTCGGGGTGAGTGAGCAGTTCTTC
TRBJ1-4	-	TRBV7-9	few	CASSFLSNEKLFF	TGTGCCAGCAGCTTTTTGAGTAATGAAAAACTGTTTTTT
TRBJ2-5	TRBD1	TRBV4-2	-	CASSQGQGVRETQYF	TGTGCCAGCAGCCAGGGACAGGGGGTAAGGGAGACCCAGTACTTC
TRBJ2-5	-	TRBV7-2	-	CASSPRDRQETQYF	TGTGCCAGCAGCCCCCGGGACCGCCAAGAGACCCAGTACTTC
TRBJ2-1	TRBD1	TRBV14	-	CASSQGGQVFDNEQFF	TGTGCCAGCAGCCAAGGGGGACAGGTTTTCGACAATGAGCAGTTCTTC
TRBJ1-1	-	TRBV21-1	-	CASSVMGFTEAFF	TGTGCCAGCAGCGTTATGGGGTTCACTGAAGCTTTCTTT
TRBJ1-2	TRBD1	TRBV11-2	-	CASSAHAGQGVSGYTF	TGTGCCAGCAGCGCGCATGCGGGACAGGGGGTCTCCGGCTACACCTTC
TRBJ1-1	-	TRBV7-2	-	CASSLSNLNTEAFF	TGTGCCAGCAGCTTAAGCAACCTGAACACTGAAGCTTTCTTT
TRBJ2-1	-	TRBV6-5	once	CASSYSVRNEQFF	TGTGCCAGCAGTTACTCGGTACGCAATGAGCAGTTCTTC
TRBJ1-1	TRBD1	TRBV19	-	CASTNIQGGHTEAFF	TGTGCCAGTACGAATATACAGGGGGGACACACTGAAGCTTTCTTT